The entry that follows covers one T cell receptor beta chain sequence. CDR1 is MNHEY and CDR2 is SMNVEV in the germline V gene (reference sequence). Trimming stripped 8 bases from V and 1 base from J, with 11 bases between. This CDR3 has 14 amino acids. PCR used 60 Vbeta primers and 13 Jbeta primers. Method: immunoSEQ multiplex PCR; TCRdb's copy keeps in-frame clones and lacks some. The sample comprises about 180,000 clones, 70% to 80% of which are singletons, and approximately 0.73% rests with the top ten. The sample originates from a study of cytomegalovirus exposure and HLA in healthy donors. Sequencing input: PBMCs. The sequence came from a woman aged 40-49 years in good health and CMV-seronegative. The V gene is TRBV27, the J gene TRBJ2-2, with D perhaps TRBD1 (6 bases). The CDR3 reads CASYTGLNTGELFF. CDR3 DNA: TGTGCCAGCTACACAGGGCTGAACACCGGGGAGCTGTTTTTT.